One sample yielded the 31 T cell receptor beta chains listed below, sequenced in a study of Graves' ophthalmopathy and Graves' hyperthyroidism. Amplification targeted the TCR beta CDR3 regions, with RNA transcripts as the source material. After a first-round RT-PCR with HTBI primers, a second-round multiplex PCR was run. TCRdb called the multiplex PCR reads again in MiXCR, with one record for every CDR3 protein. The sample consists of over a million distinct CDR3 sequences, less than 45% of them appearing once. Sequenced material: peripheral blood or thyroid tissue (not recorded which). The source of these receptors is an adult man with Graves' hyperthyroidism.

This clonotype appeared many times. The chain links TRBV6-1 to TRBJ2-7; D ambiguous. The germline gives CDR1 MNHNS, CDR2 SASEGT. The CDR3 runs 13 residues. Trimming pared 2 bases from V and 5 bases from J, leaving 10 bases between. The CDR3 bases are TGTGCCAGCAGTGAACCCCACGGGCACGAGCAGTACTTC. Amino acid sequence: CASSEPHGHEQYF.

The rearrangement uses TRBV10-3 and TRBJ1-1, with D possibly matching TRBD1 (6 bases). Deletions cut 6 bases from V and 5 bases from J, with 16 bases between. Germline CDR1 ENHRY, CDR2 SYGVKD. The CDR3 consists of 14 residues. CDR3 in amino acids: CAISLQGGETEAFF. CDR3 in DNA: TGTGCCATCAGCCTACAGGGCGGGGAGACTGAAGCTTTCTTT.

The chain's CDR3 is CAISGPARGGDRFGEKLFF. CDR3 sequence (DNA): TGTGCCATCAGTGGCCCGGCCCGAGGGGGCGATAGGTTTGGGGAAAAACTGTTTTTT. This rearrangement joins TRBV10-3 to TRBJ1-4, with 7 bases aligning to TRBD1. The CDR3 covers 19 residues. V lost 4 bases and J lost 8; bases outside the gene matches: 22. Germline V gives CDR1 ENHRY, CDR2 SYGVKD.

In its sample, this clonotype was seen many times. The chain carries TRBV20-1 and TRBJ1-6; no firm D call. Germline values: CDR1 DFQATT, CDR2 SNEGSKA (reference sequence). The CDR3 length is 15 residues. The V end was cut by 2 bases, the J end by 8 bases, with 16 bases between. The CDR3: CSARIGGSGDSPLHF. The CDR3 DNA reads TGCAGTGCTAGAATTGGAGGGAGTGGGGATTCACCCCTCCACTTT.

The chain links TRBV29-1 to TRBJ1-2; no definite D call. The CDR3 extends over 11 amino acids. Deletions cut 6 bases from V and 3 bases from J, with 8 bases between. In germline, CDR1 is SQVTM, CDR2 ANQGSEA. CDR3 sequence: CSVGIDYGYTF. Here the CDR3 DNA reads TGCAGCGTCGGTATTGACTATGGCTACACCTTC.

V and J are TRBV5-6 and TRBJ1-5, with 7 bases lining up with TRBD1. V lost 10 bases, J lost 4 bases, and 5 bases stayed unmatched. In germline, CDR1 is SGHDT, CDR2 YYEEEE. CDR3 length: 12 residues. CDR3 residues: CARQGENQPQHF. CDR3 DNA: TGTGCCCGACAGGGCGAAAATCAGCCCCAGCATTTT.

The chain uses TRBV20-1 and TRBJ2-7, with a weak D call TRBD2 (6 bases). Trimming cost V 2 bases and J 0 bases, with 20 bases left between them. This CDR3 spans 17 amino acids. Looked up from germline, CDR1 is DFQATT and CDR2 is SNEGSKA (reference sequence). The CDR3 DNA sequence: TGCAGTGCTAGATGGCGGGAAGGCGCTCCGAACTCCTACGAGCAGTACTTC. Translated: CSARWREGAPNSYEQYF.

On this clonotype itself: A much bigger clone sits one base away, suggesting this may be a read error. The chain couples TRBV2 to TRBJ2-6; tentatively, D is TRBD1 or TRBD2 (5 bases each). Germline values: CDR1 SNHLY, CDR2 FYNNEI. This CDR3 contains 18 residues. CDR3 amino acids: CATMGVRGRNSGANVLAF. CDR3 sequence (DNA): TGTGCCACTATGGGGGTTAGGGGCAGAAACTCTGGGGCCAACGTCCTGGCTTTC.

This chain uses TRBV2 with TRBJ1-1; D is ambiguous. The CDR3 runs to 15 residues. Germline-derived CDR1 and CDR2 are SNHLY and FYNNEI. With 7 bases removed from V and 3 bases from J, the gap between germline ends came to 18 bases. The CDR3 DNA reads TGTGCCAGCACCCTTGGACTACCGGGAGACACTGAAGCTTTCTTT. Translated: CASTLGLPGDTEAFF.

The J gene is TRBJ1-5, the V gene TRBV7-2; D gene unclear. The V gene's germline CDR1 is SGHTA and CDR2 FQGNSA. This CDR3 has 14 amino acids. Trimming stripped 3 bases from V and 4 bases from J, with 10 bases between. The CDR3 spells CASSFHWENQPQHF. The CDR3 DNA reads TGTGCCAGCAGCTTCCACTGGGAGAATCAGCCCCAGCATTTT. Variable domain in full (rest from reference TRBV7-2 and TRBJ1-5): GAGVSQSPSNKVTEKGKDVELRCDPISGHTALYWYRQSLGQGLEFLIYFQGNSAPDKSGLPSDRFSAERTGGSVSTLTIQRTQQEDSAVYLCASSFHWENQPQHFGDGTRLSIL.

Details on this clonotype: The CDR3 ends on some other residue instead of the conserved phenylalanine or tryptophan, so this is likely a read error. The DNA is omitted, as the CDR3 cannot be located on it reliably, and the CDR3 follows TCRdb's listing. The V gene is TRBV24-1, the J gene TRBJ2-2; the D call in the table, TRBD1, was not verified against the DNA. Germline values: CDR1 KGHDR, CDR2 SFDVKD. The CDR3 sequence runs 8 residues, both termini included. The CDR3 region is CATSDSNR.

In its sample, this clonotype was seen many times. This chain links TRBV10-3 with TRBJ1-1, with 7 bases matching TRBD1. This CDR3 has 13 residues. V shed 5 bases, J shed 3 bases, and the junction held 3 bases outside the gene matches. Germline CDR1 reads ENHRY; CDR2 reads SYGVKD. As DNA, the CDR3 is TGTGCCATCAGTCCCGACAGGGACACTGAAGCTTTCTTT. As protein: CAISPDRDTEAFF.

This clonotype occurred a few times. The rearrangement links TRBV2 to TRBJ1-1; possibly TRBD1 for D (6 bases). V lost 6 bases and J 7 bases, leaving 15 bases between the germline ends. The CDR3 has 13 amino acids. The germline CDR1 and CDR2 sequences are SNHLY and FYNNEI. The CDR3 nucleotides are TGTGCCAGCAGGAGGGCAGGGGACCTTGAAGCTTTCTTT. Encoded protein: CASRRAGDLEAFF.

Regarding this clonotype: This may be a read error: a much more frequent sequence differs by one nucleotide. V usage is TRBV11-3 and J usage is TRBJ1-1; TRBD1 is a possible D gene (6 bases). The CDR3 runs 14 residues. Germline-derived CDR1 and CDR2 are SGHNT and YENEEA. The DNA of the CDR3 is TGTGCCGGCAGCTTAGGGGACATAAGTCGGGGAGCTTTCTTT. Translating gives CAGSLGDISRGAFF.

At least ten counts were recorded for this clonotype. At one of its ends the junction is not consistent with the germline gene, which may arise from a read error. The V gene is TRBV2, the J gene TRBJ1-5, with 9 bases lining up with TRBD1. Germline CDR1 and CDR2: SNHLY and FYNNEI. There are 17 residues in the CDR3. CDR3 sequence reads: CASIEYRTGDSNQPQHF. The CDR3 bases are TGTGCCAGCATTGAATACCGGACAGGGGATAGCAATCAGCCCCAGCATTTT.

This clonotype turned up a few times. The chain has TRBV4-1 and TRBJ1-6, with D possibly TRBD1 on 6 matching bases. The CDR3 totals 16 residues. Trimming shortened V by 4 bases and J by 5 bases, and 15 bases separated the two germline ends. Germline lookup yields CDR1 MGHRA and CDR2 YSYEKL. The CDR3 region has the DNA TGCGCCAGCAGCCCCGGCGGGGGGGCAAATAATTCACCCCTCCACTTT. Amino acid sequence: CASSPGGGANNSPLHF.

This clonotype has at least ten counts. The rearrangement links TRBV7-9 to TRBJ1-6; no reliable D call. Deletions cut 2 bases from V and 0 bases from J, with 11 bases between. CDR3 length: 17 amino acids. The germline V gene encodes CDR1 SEHNR and CDR2 FQNEAQ (reference sequence). The CDR3 coding sequence is TGTGCCAGCAGCTTATCGGGCAGCCGCTCCTATAATTCACCCCTCCACTTT. Protein: CASSLSGSRSYNSPLHF.

This clonotype was found many times. V usage is TRBV9 and J usage is TRBJ1-4, with unresolved D. Looked up from germline, CDR1 is SGDLS and CDR2 is YYNGEE. The V and J ends lost 4 bases and 0 bases respectively, with 13 bases between them. The CDR3 spans 16 residues. For the CDR3, the DNA is TGTGCCAGCAGCCCCCACGGCTTTGCAACTAATGAAAAACTGTTTTTT. Protein product: CASSPHGFATNEKLFF. The variable domain in full, with the rest retrieved from reference TRBV9 and TRBJ1-4, is DSGVTQTPKHLITATGQRVTLRCSPRSGDLSVYWYQQSLDQGLQFLIQYYNGEERAKGNILERFSAQQFPDLHSELNLSSLELGDSALYFCASSPHGFATNEKLFFGSGTQLSVL.

A few counts support this clonotype. The rearrangement uses TRBV6-5 and TRBJ2-6, with 7 positions matching TRBD1. Germline V gene sequence: CDR1 MNHEY, CDR2 SVGAGI. Trimming removed 2 bases from V and 4 bases from J; junction bases left unmatched: 2. The CDR3 is 15 amino acids. The CDR3 DNA sequence: TGTGCCAGCAGTTACCAGGGACAGGGGGCCAACGTCCTGACTTTC. As protein: CASSYQGQGANVLTF.

This clonotype was picked up many times. V and J are TRBV20-1 and TRBJ1-3; no reliable D call. The CDR3 is 13 amino acids. Germline CDR1 is DFQATT and CDR2 is SNEGSKA (reference sequence). V was clipped by 5 bases and J by 0 bases, with 8 bases between them. This chain's CDR3 is CSAQKSSGNTIYF. The CDR3 DNA reads TGCAGTGCTCAGAAAAGCTCTGGAAACACCATATATTTT.

This sequence joins TRBV15 and TRBJ2-7; possibly TRBD1 for D (5 bases). CDR3 length: 13 residues. The V gene's germline CDR1 is LNHNV and CDR2 YYDKDF (reference sequence). V was trimmed by 3 bases and J by 6 bases, leaving 12 bases between them. CDR3 DNA sequence: TGTGCCACCAGCAGCTTGGGAAGGGGCGAGCAGTACTTC. It codes for CATSSLGRGEQYF. The full variable domain, rest sourced from reference TRBV15 and TRBJ2-7, is DAMVIQNPRYQVTQFGKPVTLSCSQTLNHNVMYWYQQKSSQAPKLLFHYYDKDFNNEADTPDNFQSRRPNTSFCFLDIRSPGLGDTAMYLCATSSLGRGEQYFGPGTRLTVT.

This clonotype was counted a single time. This may stem from a read error, because a much larger clone lies one nucleotide away. This chain joins TRBV7-9 and TRBJ2-2; D is perhaps TRBD1 (5 bases). CDR1 SEHNR and CDR2 FQNEAQ come from the germline V gene (reference sequence). CDR3 size: 15 residues. V was pared by 8 bases and J by 4 bases, with 17 bases between. CDR3 nucleotides: TGTGCCAGCGAACACAAGGGGCTGGCCACCGGGGAGCTGTTTTTT. It translates to CASEHKGLATGELFF. Full variable domain (missing parts from reference TRBV7-9 and TRBJ2-2): DTGVSQNPRHKITKRGQNVTFRCDPISEHNRLYWYRQTLGQGPEFLTYFQNEAQLEKSRLLSDRFSAERPKGSFSTLEIQRTEQGDSAMYLCASEHKGLATGELFFGEGSRLTVL.

The rearrangement links TRBV7-2 to TRBJ1-3, with a weak D call TRBD1 (5 bases). Trimming left V 5 bases short and J 2 bases short, with 19 bases between. CDR1 and CDR2 (germline): SGHTA, FQGNSA. The CDR3 has 17 amino acids. CDR3 nucleotide sequence: TGTGCCAGCAGCCTCTATGGGGCAGGGCCCCCTGGAAACACCATATATTTT. Translated: CASSLYGAGPPGNTIYF.

This clonotype has only a few counts. A much larger clone differs from this one at a single base, so this may be a read error. The rearrangement links TRBV7-9 to TRBJ1-5; D is possibly TRBD1 (6 bases). The CDR3 is made up of 15 amino acids. The V end was cut by 7 bases, the J end by 8 bases, with 21 bases between. Germline V gives CDR1 SEHNR, CDR2 FQNEAQ (reference sequence). CDR3 sequence reads: CASTPTTDPGEPQHF. The CDR3 DNA reads TGTGCCAGCACCCCTACGACTGACCCAGGGGAGCCCCAGCATTTT.

V and J are TRBV10-3 and TRBJ1-2, with TRBD1 as a possible D gene (5 bases). V lost 11 bases, J lost 6 bases, and 19 bases lay in between. This CDR3 has 13 amino acids. Per germline, CDR1 ENHRY and CDR2 SYGVKD. The CDR3 loop reads CAFWTGLADGYTF. CDR3 nucleotides: TGTGCCTTTTGGACGGGACTAGCTGATGGCTACACCTTC.

At least ten counts were recorded for this clonotype. V is TRBV6-5 and J is TRBJ1-1; D remains ambiguous. The CDR3 length is 13 residues. CDR1 is MNHEY, CDR2 SVGAGI, per germline. The V end was cut by 6 bases, the J end by 3 bases, with 11 bases between. The CDR3 nucleotides are TGTGCCAGCAGCATCCACCGGGACACTGAAGCTTTCTTT. This codes for CASSIHRDTEAFF.

The chain recombines TRBV10-2 with TRBJ1-2, with D maybe TRBD1 (6 bases). Germline values: CDR1 WSHSY, CDR2 SAAADI. The V end was cut by 3 bases, the J end by 3 bases, with 8 bases between. The CDR3 covers 13 residues. The CDR3 sequence is CASSDPGDYGYTF. CDR3 nucleotide sequence: TGCGCCAGCAGTGACCCAGGGGACTATGGCTACACCTTC.

Comment on this clonotype: Given a much more abundant clone one base away, this may be a read error. The chain employs TRBV7-2 and TRBJ1-1, with D uncertain. This CDR3 contains 11 residues. Germline V gives CDR1 SGHTA, CDR2 FQGNSA. The CDR3 nucleotides read TGTGCCACCAGCTTAAAAGCTGAAGCTTTCTTT. Encoded protein: CATSLKAEAFF.

This clonotype has at least ten counts. V gene TRBV7-2 combines with J gene TRBJ2-7; 10 bases align to TRBD2. This CDR3 has 14 amino acids. With V trimmed by 4 bases and J by 3 bases, 3 bases remained unmatched. The germline gives CDR1 SGHTA, CDR2 FQGNSA. CDR3 sequence: CASSSSGGLYEQYF. The CDR3 nucleotides read TGTGCCAGCAGCTCTAGCGGGGGACTCTACGAGCAGTACTTC.

This sequence joins TRBV5-4 and TRBJ1-2, with 8 positions matching TRBD1. The CDR3 sequence is 15 residues long. V was pared by 4 bases and J by 4 bases, with 9 bases of the junction left unmatched. Germline CDR1 reads SGHNT; CDR2 reads YYREEE (reference sequence). The CDR3 sequence: CASSLMGQVGYGYTF. As DNA, the CDR3 is TGTGCCAGCAGCCTAATGGGACAGGTTGGCTATGGCTACACCTTC.

The chain joins TRBV25-1 to TRBJ1-1; 10 positions match TRBD1. The CDR3 consists of 17 residues. Germline trimming cut 4 bases from V and 1 base from J; bases unmatched to any gene: 9. Germline V gene data show CDR1 as MGHDK and CDR2 as SYGVNS. CDR3 nucleotide sequence: TGTGCCAGCAGTGCTGCCCGGACAGGGGGTAGGAACACTGAAGCTTTCTTT. Translated: CASSAARTGGRNTEAFF.